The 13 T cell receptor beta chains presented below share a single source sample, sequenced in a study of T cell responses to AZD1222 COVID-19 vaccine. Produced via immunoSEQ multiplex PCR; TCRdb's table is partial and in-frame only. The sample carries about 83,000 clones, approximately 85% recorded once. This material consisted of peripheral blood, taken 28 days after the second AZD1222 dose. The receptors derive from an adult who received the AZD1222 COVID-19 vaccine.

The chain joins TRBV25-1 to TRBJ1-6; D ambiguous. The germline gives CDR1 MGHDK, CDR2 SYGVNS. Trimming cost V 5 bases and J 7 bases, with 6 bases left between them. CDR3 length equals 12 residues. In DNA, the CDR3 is TGTGCCAGCAGTTTGCGAAATTCACCCCTCCACTTT. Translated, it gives CASSLRNSPLHF. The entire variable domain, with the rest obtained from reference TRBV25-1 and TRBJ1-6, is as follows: EADIYQTPRYLVIGTGKKITLECSQTMGHDKMYWYQQDPGMELHLIHYSYGVNSTEKGDLSSESTVSRIRTEHFPLTLESARPSHTSQYLCASSLRNSPLHFGNGTRLTVT.

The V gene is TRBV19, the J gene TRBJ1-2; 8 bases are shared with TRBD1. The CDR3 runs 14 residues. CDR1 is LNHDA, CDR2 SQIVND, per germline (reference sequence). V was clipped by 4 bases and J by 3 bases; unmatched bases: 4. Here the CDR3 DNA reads TGTGCCAGTAGTAGGACAGGGCGCGACTATGGCTACACCTTC. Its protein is CASSRTGRDYGYTF.

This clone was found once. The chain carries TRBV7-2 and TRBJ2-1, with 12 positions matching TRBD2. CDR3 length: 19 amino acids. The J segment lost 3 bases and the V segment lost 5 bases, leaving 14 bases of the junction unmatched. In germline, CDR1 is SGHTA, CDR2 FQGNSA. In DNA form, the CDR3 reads TGTGCCAGCAGCCCTCTACGACTAGCGGGGGCCCCTATCTACAATGAGCAGTTCTTC. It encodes CASSPLRLAGAPIYNEQFF.

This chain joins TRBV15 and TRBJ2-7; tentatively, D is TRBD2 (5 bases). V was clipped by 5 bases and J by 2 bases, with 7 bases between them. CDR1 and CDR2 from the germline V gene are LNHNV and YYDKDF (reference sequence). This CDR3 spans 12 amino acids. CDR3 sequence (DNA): TGTGCCACCAGCGAGGGAACCTACGAGCAGTACTTC. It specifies CATSEGTYEQYF.

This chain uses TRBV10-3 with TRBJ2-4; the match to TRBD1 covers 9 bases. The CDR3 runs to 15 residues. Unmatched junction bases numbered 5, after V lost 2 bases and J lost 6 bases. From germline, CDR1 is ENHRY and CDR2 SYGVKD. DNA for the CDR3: TGTGCCATCAGTGAGGTACAGGGGGCGGGAAACATTCAGTACTTC. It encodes CAISEVQGAGNIQYF.

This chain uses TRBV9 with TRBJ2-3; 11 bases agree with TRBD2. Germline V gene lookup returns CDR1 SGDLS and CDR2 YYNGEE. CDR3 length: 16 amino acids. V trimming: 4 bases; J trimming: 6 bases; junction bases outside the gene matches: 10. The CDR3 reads CASSSLAGGGLDTQYF. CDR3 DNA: TGTGCCAGCAGCTCTCTAGCGGGGGGAGGCTTGGATACGCAGTATTTT.

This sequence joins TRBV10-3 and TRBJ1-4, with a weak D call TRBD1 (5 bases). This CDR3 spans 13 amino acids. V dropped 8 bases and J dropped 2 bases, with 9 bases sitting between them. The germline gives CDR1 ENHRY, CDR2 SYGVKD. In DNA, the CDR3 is TGTGCCATCGGAGGGGCCACTAATGAAAAACTGTTTTTT. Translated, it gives CAIGGATNEKLFF.

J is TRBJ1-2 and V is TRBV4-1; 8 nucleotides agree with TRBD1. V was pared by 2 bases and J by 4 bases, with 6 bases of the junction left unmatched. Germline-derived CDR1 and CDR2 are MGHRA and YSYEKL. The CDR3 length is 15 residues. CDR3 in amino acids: CASSQPTGALYGYTF. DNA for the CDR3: TGCGCCAGCAGCCAACCGACAGGGGCTCTCTATGGCTACACCTTC.

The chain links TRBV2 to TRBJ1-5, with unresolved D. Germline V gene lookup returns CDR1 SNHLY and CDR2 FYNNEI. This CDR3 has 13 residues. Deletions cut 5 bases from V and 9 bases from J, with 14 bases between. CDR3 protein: CASSSTVLRPQHF. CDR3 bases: TGTGCCAGCAGTTCCACAGTGCTCAGGCCCCAGCATTTT.

CDR3 sequence (DNA): TGTGCCAGCGGGGAGGGACGGGAGACCCAGTACTTC. Amino acids: CASGEGRETQYF. The genes are TRBV6-5 and TRBJ2-5, with TRBD2 matching over 7 bases. Per the germline V gene, CDR1 is MNHEY and CDR2 is SVGAGI. Trimming cost V 8 bases and J 5 bases; bases outside gene matches: 5. CDR3 size: 12 residues.

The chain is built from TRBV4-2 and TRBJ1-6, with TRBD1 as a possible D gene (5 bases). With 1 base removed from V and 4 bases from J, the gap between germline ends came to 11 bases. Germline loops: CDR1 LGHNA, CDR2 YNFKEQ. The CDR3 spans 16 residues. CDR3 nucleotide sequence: TGTGCCAGCAGCCAAGTGGGGGAATCTTATAATTCACCCCTCCACTTT. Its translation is CASSQVGESYNSPLHF.

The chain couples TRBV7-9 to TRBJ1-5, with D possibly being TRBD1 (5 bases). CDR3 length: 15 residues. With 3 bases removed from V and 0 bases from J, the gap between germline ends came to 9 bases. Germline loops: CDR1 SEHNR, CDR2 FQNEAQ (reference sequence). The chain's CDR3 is CASSFGGSSNQPQHF. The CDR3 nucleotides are TGTGCCAGCAGCTTTGGGGGTAGTAGCAATCAGCCCCAGCATTTT.

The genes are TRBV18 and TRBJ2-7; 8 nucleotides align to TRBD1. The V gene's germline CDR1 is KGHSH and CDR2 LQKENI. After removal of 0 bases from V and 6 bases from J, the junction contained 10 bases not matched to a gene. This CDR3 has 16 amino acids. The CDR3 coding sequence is TGTGCCAGCTCACCACCGGTCCAGGGGGCGGAACGCGAGCAGTACTTC. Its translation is CASSPPVQGAEREQYF.